This TCR beta chain was obtained from a study of blood T cell repertoires in COVID-19. Overall study: Sources were T cells, B-cell-depleted T cells, or PBMCs; the material itself was cDNA or gDNA.

Participants came from some 23 US areas, aged about 18 to 89 years. Assignment of participants to cohorts was predicated upon participant-reported clinical history. Cohort 3 recovered donors had two negative PCRs, clearance, or symptom resolution. CDR1 is MNHEY and CDR2 is SMNVEV in the germline V gene (reference sequence). This CDR3 contains 14 residues. The trim removed 2 bases at V and 7 bases at J, leaving 7 bases unmatched. Profiling relied on immunoSEQ multiplex PCR, and the TCRdb table lists in-frame clones only, not all of them. The profile shows about 220,000 clones, less than 90% of them singletons.

Source material: PBMCs or T cells enriched from blood (not recorded which). The receptor was isolated from a woman in her 30s who had recovered from COVID-19. The V gene is TRBV27, the J gene TRBJ1-2; 7 positions match TRBD1. CDR3 DNA sequence: TGTGCCAGCAGTTTAGCAGGGGGTGAAGTTGGCTACACCTTC. Translating it yields CASSLAGGEVGYTF.